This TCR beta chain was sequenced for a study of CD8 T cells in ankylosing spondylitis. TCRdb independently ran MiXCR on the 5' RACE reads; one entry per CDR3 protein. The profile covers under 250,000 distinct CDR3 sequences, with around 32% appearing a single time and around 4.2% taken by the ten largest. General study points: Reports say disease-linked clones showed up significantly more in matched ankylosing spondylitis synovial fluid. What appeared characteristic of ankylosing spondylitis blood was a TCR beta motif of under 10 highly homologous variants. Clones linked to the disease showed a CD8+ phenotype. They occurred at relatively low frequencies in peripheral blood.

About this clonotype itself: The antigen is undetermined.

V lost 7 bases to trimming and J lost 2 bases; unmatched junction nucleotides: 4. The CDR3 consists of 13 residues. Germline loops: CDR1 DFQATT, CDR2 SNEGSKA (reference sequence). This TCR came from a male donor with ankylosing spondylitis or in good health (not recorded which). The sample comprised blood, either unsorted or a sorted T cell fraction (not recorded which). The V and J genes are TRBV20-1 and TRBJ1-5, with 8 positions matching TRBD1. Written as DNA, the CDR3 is TGCAGTGTTCTACAGGGGGGCAATCAGCCCCAGCATTTT. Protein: CSVLQGGNQPQHF.